Listed below are T cell receptor beta chains from one sample, sequenced in a study of blood T cell repertoires in COVID-19. Sequenced by immunoSEQ multiplex PCR; TCRdb stores in-frame clones only, minus some. The sample carries roughly 150,000 clones, over 70% recorded once. Sequenced input: PBMCs or T cells enriched from blood (not recorded which). The receptors come from a woman in her forties with acute COVID-19. Both conserved end residues are part of each CDR3. D genes are given only for firm matches. The size field is filled for only some rows; it gives once, few, many or a size class.

-	TRBJ1-5	few	TRBV2	CASSLQGRSNQPQHF	TGTGCCAGCAGTTTACAGGGAAGGAGCAATCAGCCCCAGCATTTT
TRBD1	TRBJ2-2	-	TRBV2	CASSGQGRDTGELFF	TGTGCCAGCAGCGGACAGGGAAGAGACACCGGGGAGCTGTTTTTT
-	TRBJ1-2	-	TRBV9	CASSPGTGFNYGYTF	TGTGCCAGCAGCCCTGGCACAGGGTTTAACTATGGCTACACCTTC
TRBD1	TRBJ1-1	once	TRBV7-3	CASSPHRDREAFF	TGTGCCAGCAGCCCGCATAGGGACAGGGAAGCTTTCTTT
TRBD1	TRBJ1-5	-	TRBV2	CASNDRGLNQPQHF	TGTGCCAGCAACGACAGGGGGCTCAACCAGCCCCAGCATTTT
-	TRBJ2-1	-	TRBV19	CASSIQTGLSYNEQFF	TGTGCCAGTAGTATTCAGACAGGTCTATCCTACAATGAGCAGTTCTTC
TRBD1	TRBJ1-2	-	TRBV5-1	CASSASTGNDYTF	TGCGCCAGCAGCGCCTCGACAGGGAATGACTACACCTTC
-	TRBJ2-3	-	TRBV24-1	CATSEGHGGGPDTQYF	TGTGCCACCAGTGAAGGTCACGGCGGGGGCCCAGATACGCAGTATTTT
-	TRBJ1-4	once	TRBV19	CATLGQRHEKLFF	TGTGCCACCCTAGGACAGAGACATGAAAAACTGTTTTTT
TRBD1	TRBJ2-5	-	TRBV19	CASSIDGTGTGNQETQYF	TGTGCCAGTAGTATAGATGGAACCGGGACAGGGAACCAAGAGACCCAGTACTTC
-	TRBJ2-1	-	TRBV5-8	CASSPARDNEQFF	TGTGCCAGCAGCCCCGCCCGGGACAATGAGCAGTTCTTC
-	TRBJ2-7	-	TRBV19	CASSEQYEQYF	TGTGCCAGTAGCGAACAATACGAGCAGTACTTC
-	TRBJ1-5	few	TRBV19	CASSRGSLEGNQPQHF	TGTGCCAGTAGTAGAGGGTCTCTGGAGGGCAATCAGCCCCAGCATTTT
TRBD1	TRBJ2-3	-	TRBV19	CASSITGQGHTQYF	TGTGCCAGTAGTATTACGGGACAGGGCCATACGCAGTATTTT
TRBD1	TRBJ2-7	once	TRBV5-5	CASSLQGQGYEQYF	TGTGCCAGCAGCTTGCAGGGACAGGGCTACGAGCAGTACTTC
TRBD2	TRBJ2-2	-	TRBV6-5	CASRAGGLVGELFF	TGTGCCAGCAGAGCGGGAGGGTTGGTCGGGGAGCTGTTTTTT
TRBD1	TRBJ1-2	-	TRBV30	CAWSSPRTGIHTF	TGTGCCTGGAGTTCCCCCCGGACAGGGATCCACACCTTC
-	TRBJ2-2	-	TRBV9	CASSVVPGVNTGELFF	TGTGCCAGCAGCGTAGTTCCTGGAGTTAACACCGGGGAGCTGTTTTTT
-	TRBJ1-1	-	TRBV5-1	CASSLEGGRNTEAFF	TGCGCCAGCAGCTTGGAAGGGGGTCGAAACACTGAAGCTTTCTTT
TRBD2	TRBJ2-3	-	TRBV5-6	CASSLVGDGRDATQYF	TGTGCCAGCAGCTTGGTGGGGGATGGGAGGGACGCAACGCAGTATTTT
-	TRBJ2-3	-	TRBV11-2	CASSLEGGLLTDTQYF	TGTGCCAGCAGCTTAGAGGGGGGGCTTCTGACAGATACGCAGTATTTT
TRBD1	TRBJ2-2	once	TRBV16	CASITGTDNTGELFF	TGTGCCAGCATTACCGGGACAGACAACACCGGGGAGCTGTTTTTT
TRBD2	TRBJ2-1	-	TRBV7-6	CASSRGLAGVSYNEQFF	TGTGCCAGCAGCCGAGGACTAGCGGGAGTCTCCTACAATGAGCAGTTCTTC
TRBD1	TRBJ1-1	-	TRBV12-3/TRBV12-4	CASRMRGLTEAFF	TGTGCCAGCAGAATGAGGGGGCTCACTGAAGCTTTCTTT
TRBD1	TRBJ1-1	-	TRBV5-6	CASSLPGQGSTEAFF	TGTGCCAGCAGCTTACCGGGACAGGGGAGTACTGAAGCTTTCTTT
-	TRBJ2-1	-	TRBV6-5	CASSYSPVNEQFF	TGTGCCAGCAGTTACTCTCCCGTGAATGAGCAGTTCTTC